This TCR beta chain was observed in a study of control samples from healthy donors and cancer patients. Assay: immunoSEQ multiplex PCR; the TCRdb copy retains only in-frame clones and omits some. The sample shows roughly 100,000 clones, around 82% of them seen only once. V was cut by 5 bases and J by 0 bases, with 11 bases left in between. Per the germline V gene, CDR1 is LNHDA and CDR2 is SQIVND (reference sequence). The CDR3 consists of 15 residues. Sample: blood. The chain uses TRBV19 and TRBJ1-3; maybe TRBD1 (5 bases). This receptor was identified in a woman aged 45-65 years in good health. CDR3 bases: TGTGCCAGTAGTTCGGGGGGTCGCTCTGGAAACACCATATATTTT. Protein: CASSSGGRSGNTIYF.